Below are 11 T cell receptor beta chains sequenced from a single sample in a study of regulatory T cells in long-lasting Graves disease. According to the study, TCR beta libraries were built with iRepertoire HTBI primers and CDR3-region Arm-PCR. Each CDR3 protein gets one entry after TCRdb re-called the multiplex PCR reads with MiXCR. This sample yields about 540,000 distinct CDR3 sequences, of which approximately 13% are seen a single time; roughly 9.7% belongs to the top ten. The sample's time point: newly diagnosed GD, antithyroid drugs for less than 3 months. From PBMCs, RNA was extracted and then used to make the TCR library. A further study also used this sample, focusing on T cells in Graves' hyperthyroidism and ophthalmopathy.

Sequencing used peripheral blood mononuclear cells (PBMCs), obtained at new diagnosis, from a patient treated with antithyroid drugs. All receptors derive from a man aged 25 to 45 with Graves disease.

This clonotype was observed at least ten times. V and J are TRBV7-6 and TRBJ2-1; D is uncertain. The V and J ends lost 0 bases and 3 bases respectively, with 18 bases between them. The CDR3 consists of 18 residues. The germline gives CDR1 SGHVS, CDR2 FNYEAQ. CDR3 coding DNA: TGTGCCAGCAGCTTAGCCCCGACTTGGTCTTACGTCTACAATGAGCAGTTCTTC. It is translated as CASSLAPTWSYVYNEQFF.

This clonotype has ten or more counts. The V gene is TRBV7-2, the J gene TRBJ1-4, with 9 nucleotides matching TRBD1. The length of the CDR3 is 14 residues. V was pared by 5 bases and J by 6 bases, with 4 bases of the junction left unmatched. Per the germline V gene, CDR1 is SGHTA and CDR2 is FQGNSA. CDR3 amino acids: CASSPWTGDEKLFF. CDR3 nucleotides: TGTGCCAGCAGCCCTTGGACAGGGGATGAAAAACTGTTTTTT.

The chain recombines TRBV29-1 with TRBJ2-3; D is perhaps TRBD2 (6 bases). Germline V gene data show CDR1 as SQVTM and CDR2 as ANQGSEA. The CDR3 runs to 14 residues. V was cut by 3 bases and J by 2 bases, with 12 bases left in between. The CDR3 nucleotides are TGCAGCGTTGATGGGGCTAGCGACACAGATACGCAGTATTTT. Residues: CSVDGASDTDTQYF.

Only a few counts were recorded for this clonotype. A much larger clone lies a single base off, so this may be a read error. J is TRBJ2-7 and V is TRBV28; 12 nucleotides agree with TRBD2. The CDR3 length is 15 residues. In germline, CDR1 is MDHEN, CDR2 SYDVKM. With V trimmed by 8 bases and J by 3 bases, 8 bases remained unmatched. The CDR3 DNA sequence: TGTGCCAGCTCTCCGACTAGCGGGGGCTTCTACGAGCAGTACTTC. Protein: CASSPTSGGFYEQYF.

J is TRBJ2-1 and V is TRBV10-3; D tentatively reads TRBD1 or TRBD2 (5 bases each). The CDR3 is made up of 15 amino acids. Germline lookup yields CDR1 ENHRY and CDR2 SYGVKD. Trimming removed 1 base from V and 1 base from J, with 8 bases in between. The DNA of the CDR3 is TGTGCCATCAGTGAGTTGGGGGAGTCCTACAATGAGCAGTTCTTC. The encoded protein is CAISELGESYNEQFF.

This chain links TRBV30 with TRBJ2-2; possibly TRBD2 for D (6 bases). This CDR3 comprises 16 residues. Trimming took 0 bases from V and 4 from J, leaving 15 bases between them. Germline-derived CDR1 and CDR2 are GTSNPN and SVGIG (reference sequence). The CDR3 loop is CAWSVGGGGGTGELFF. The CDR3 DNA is TGTGCCTGGAGTGTCGGGGGTGGAGGAGGCACCGGGGAGCTGTTTTTT.

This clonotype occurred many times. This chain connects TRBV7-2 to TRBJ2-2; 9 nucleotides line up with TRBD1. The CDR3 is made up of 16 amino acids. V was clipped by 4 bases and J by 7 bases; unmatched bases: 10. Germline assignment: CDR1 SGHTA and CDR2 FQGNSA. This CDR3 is CASSSWDRVRNGELFF. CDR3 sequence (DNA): TGTGCCAGCAGCTCATGGGACAGGGTTCGTAACGGGGAGCTGTTTTTT.

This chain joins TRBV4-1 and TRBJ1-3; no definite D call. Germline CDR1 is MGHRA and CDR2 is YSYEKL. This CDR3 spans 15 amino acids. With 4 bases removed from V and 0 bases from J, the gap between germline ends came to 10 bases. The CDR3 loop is CASSPFGASGNTIYF. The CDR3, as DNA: TGCGCCAGCAGCCCCTTCGGTGCCTCTGGAAACACCATATATTTT.

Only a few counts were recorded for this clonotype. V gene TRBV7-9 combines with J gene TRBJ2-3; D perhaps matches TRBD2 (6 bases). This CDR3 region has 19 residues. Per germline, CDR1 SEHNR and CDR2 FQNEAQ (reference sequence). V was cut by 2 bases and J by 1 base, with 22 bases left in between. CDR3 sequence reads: CASSLRIGRMFVGTDTQYF. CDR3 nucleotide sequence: TGTGCCAGCAGCTTAAGGATCGGGAGAATGTTCGTCGGCACAGATACGCAGTATTTT. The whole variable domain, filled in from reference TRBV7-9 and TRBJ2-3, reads DTGVSQNPRHKITKRGQNVTFRCDPISEHNRLYWYRQTLGQGPEFLTYFQNEAQLEKSRLLSDRFSAERPKGSFSTLEIQRTEQGDSAMYLCASSLRIGRMFVGTDTQYFGPGTRLTVL.

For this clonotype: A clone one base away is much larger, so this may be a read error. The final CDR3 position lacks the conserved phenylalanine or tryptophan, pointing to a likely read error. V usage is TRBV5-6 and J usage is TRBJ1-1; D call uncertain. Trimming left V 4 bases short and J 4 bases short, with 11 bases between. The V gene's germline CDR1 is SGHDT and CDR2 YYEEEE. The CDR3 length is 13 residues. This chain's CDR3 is CASSPAWATEAFL. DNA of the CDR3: TGTGCCAGCAGCCCGGCATGGGCCACTGAAGCTTTCCTT.

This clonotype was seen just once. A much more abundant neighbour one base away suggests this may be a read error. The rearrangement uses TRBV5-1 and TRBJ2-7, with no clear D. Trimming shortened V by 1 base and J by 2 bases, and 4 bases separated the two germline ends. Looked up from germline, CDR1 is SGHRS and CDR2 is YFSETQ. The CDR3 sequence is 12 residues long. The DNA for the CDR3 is TGCGCCAGCAGCTTGCACACCTACGAGCAGTACTTC. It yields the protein CASSLHTYEQYF.